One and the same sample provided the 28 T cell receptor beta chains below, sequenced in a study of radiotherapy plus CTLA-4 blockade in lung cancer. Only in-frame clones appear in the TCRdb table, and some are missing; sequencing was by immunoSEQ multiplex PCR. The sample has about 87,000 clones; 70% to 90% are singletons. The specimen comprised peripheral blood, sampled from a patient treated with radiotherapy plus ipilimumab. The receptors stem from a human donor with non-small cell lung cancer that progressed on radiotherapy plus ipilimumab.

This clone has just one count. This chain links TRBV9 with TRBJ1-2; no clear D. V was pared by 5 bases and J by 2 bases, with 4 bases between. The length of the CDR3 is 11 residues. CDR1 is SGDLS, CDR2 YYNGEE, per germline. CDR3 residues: CASSRNYGYTF. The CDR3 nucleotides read TGTGCCAGCAGTAGGAACTATGGCTACACCTTC. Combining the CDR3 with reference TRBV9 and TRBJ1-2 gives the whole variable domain DSGVTQTPKHLITATGQRVTLRCSPRSGDLSVYWYQQSLDQGLQFLIQYYNGEERAKGNILERFSAQQFPDLHSELNLSSLELGDSALYFCASSRNYGYTFGSGTRLTVV.

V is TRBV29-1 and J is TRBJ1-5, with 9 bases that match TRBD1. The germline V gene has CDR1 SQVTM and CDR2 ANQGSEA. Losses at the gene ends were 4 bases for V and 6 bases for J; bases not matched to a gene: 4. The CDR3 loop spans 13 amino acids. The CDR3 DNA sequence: TGCAGCGTTGCGGGACAGGGAGGTCAGCCCCAGCATTTT. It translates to CSVAGQGGQPQHF.

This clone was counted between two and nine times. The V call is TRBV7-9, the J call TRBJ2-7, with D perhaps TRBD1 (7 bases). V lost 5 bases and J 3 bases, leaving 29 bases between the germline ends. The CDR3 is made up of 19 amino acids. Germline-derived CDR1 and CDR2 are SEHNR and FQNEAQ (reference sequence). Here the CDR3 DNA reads TGTGCCAGCAGCGCAACCGGGACAGCCAAAGTAGGGACTCTCTACGAGCAGTACTTC. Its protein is CASSATGTAKVGTLYEQYF.

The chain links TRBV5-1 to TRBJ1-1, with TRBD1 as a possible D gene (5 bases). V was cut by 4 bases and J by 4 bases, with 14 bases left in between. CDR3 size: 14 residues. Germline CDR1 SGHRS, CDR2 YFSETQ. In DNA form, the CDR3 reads TGCGCCAGCAGCCTGGGGGTATGGGGCACTGAAGCTTTCTTT. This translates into CASSLGVWGTEAFF.

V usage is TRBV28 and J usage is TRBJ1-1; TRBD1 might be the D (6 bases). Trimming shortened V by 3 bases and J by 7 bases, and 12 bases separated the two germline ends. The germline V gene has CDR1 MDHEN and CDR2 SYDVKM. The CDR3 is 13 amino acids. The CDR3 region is CASSLPQGFEAFF. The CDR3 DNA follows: TGTGCCAGCAGTTTGCCACAGGGATTTGAAGCTTTCTTT. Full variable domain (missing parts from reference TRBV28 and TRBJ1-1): DVKVTQSSRYLVKRTGEKVFLECVQDMDHENMFWYRQDPGLGLRLIYFSYDVKMKEKGDIPEGYSVSREKKERFSLILESASTNQTSMYLCASSLPQGFEAFFGQGTRLTVV.

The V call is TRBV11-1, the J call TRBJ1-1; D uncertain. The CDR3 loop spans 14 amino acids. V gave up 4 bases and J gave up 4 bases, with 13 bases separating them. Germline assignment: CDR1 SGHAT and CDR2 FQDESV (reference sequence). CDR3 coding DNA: TGTGCCAGCAGCTACGAGGGAGGGTTCACTGAAGCTTTCTTT. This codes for CASSYEGGFTEAFF.

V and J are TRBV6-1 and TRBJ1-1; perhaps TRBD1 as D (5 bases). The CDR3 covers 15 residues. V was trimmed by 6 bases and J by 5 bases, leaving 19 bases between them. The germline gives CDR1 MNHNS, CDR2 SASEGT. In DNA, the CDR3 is TGTGCCAGCAGCCCCACTACCGGCGGGGGGACTGAAGCTTTCTTT. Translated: CASSPTTGGGTEAFF.

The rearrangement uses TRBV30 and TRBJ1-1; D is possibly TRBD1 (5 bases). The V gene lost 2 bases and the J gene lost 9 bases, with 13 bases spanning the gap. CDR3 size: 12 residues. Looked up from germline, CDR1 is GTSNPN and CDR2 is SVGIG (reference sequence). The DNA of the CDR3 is TGTGCCTGGAGTCCGGGGGGGTGGAAAGCTTTCTTT. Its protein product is CAWSPGGWKAFF.

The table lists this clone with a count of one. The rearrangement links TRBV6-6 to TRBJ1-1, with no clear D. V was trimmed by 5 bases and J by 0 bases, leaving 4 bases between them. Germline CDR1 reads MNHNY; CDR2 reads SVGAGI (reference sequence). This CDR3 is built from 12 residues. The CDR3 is CASSAMNTEAFF. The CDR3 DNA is TGTGCCAGCAGTGCAATGAACACTGAAGCTTTCTTT.

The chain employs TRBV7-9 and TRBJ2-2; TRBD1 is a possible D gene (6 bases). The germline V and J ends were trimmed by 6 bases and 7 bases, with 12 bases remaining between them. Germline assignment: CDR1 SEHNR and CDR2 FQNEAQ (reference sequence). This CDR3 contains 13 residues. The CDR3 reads CASSHRVSGELFF. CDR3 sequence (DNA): TGTGCCAGCAGTCACAGGGTTAGCGGGGAGCTGTTTTTT. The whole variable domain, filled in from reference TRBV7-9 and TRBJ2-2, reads DTGVSQNPRHKITKRGQNVTFRCDPISEHNRLYWYRQTLGQGPEFLTYFQNEAQLEKSRLLSDRFSAERPKGSFSTLEIQRTEQGDSAMYLCASSHRVSGELFFGEGSRLTVL.

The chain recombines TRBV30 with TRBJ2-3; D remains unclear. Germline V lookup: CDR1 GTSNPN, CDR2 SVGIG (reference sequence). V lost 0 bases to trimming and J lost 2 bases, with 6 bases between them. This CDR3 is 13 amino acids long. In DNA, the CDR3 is TGTGCCTGGAGTGTACTACACACAGATACGCAGTATTTT. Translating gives CAWSVLHTDTQYF.

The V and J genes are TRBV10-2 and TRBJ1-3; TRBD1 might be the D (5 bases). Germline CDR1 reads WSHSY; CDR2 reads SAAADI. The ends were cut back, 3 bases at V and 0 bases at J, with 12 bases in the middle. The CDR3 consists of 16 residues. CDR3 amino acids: CASSDSGRLSGNTIYF. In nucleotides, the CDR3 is TGCGCCAGCAGTGATTCAGGGCGACTCTCTGGAAACACCATATATTTT.

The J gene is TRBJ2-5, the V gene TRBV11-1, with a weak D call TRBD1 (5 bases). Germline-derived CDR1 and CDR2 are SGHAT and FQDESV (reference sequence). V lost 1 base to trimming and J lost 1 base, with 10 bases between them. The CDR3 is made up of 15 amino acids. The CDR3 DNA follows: TGTGCCAGCAGCTTAGATGCCAGGGCCCAAGAGACCCAGTACTTC. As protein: CASSLDARAQETQYF.

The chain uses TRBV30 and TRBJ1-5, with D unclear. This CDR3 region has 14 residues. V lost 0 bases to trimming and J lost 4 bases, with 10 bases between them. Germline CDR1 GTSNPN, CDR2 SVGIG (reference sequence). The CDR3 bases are TGTGCCTGGAGTGTACTTGGGGTAAATCAGCCCCAGCATTTT. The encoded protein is CAWSVLGVNQPQHF.

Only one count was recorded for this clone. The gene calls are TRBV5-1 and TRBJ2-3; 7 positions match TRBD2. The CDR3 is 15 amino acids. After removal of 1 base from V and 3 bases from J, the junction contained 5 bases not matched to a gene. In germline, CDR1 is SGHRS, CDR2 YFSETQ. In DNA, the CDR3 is TGCGCCAGCAGCTTGCCGAGCGGGGCGACAGATACGCAGTATTTT. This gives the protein CASSLPSGATDTQYF.

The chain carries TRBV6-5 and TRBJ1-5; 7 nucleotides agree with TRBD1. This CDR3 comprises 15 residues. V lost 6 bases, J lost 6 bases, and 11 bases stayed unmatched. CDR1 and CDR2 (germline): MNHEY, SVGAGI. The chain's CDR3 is CASRTSGTVGQPQHF. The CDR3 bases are TGTGCCAGCAGGACTTCCGGGACAGTAGGTCAGCCCCAGCATTTT.

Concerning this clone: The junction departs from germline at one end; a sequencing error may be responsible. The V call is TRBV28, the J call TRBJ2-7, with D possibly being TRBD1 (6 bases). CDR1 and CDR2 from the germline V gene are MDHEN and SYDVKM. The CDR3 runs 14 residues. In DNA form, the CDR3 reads TGTGCCAGCACTTTAAGAAGGGGGTTTTACGAGCAGTACTTC. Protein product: CASTLRRGFYEQYF.

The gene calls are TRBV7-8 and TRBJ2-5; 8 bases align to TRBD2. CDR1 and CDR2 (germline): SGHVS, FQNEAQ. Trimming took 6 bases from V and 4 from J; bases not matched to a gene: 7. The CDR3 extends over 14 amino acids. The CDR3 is CASSFGLAVETQYF. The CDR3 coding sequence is TGTGCCAGCAGTTTCGGACTAGCCGTAGAGACCCAGTACTTC.

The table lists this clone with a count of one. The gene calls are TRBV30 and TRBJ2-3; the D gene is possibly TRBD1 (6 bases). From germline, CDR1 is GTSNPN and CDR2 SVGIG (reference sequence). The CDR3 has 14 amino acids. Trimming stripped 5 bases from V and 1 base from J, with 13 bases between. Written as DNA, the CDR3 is TGTGCCTGGTCTGGGGGCTACGGCACAGATACGCAGTATTTT. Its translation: CAWSGGYGTDTQYF.

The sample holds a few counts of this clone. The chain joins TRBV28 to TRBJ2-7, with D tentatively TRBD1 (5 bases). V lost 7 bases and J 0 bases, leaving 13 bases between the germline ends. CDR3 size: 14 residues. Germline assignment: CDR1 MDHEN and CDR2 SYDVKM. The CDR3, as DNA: TGTGCCAGCACCCCCGCTGGGGCCTCCTACGAGCAGTACTTC. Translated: CASTPAGASYEQYF.

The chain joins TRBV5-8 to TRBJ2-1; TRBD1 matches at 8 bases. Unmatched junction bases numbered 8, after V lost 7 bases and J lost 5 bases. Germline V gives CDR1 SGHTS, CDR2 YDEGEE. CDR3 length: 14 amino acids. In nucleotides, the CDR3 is TGTGCCAGCCGGGACAGGCAGCCTCACAATGAGCAGTTCTTC. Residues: CASRDRQPHNEQFF.

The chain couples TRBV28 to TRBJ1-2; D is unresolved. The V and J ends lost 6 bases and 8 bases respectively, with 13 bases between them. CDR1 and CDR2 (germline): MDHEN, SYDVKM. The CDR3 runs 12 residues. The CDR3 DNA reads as TGTGCCAGCAGCTTAAGGGCCCGCGGCTACACCTTC. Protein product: CASSLRARGYTF.

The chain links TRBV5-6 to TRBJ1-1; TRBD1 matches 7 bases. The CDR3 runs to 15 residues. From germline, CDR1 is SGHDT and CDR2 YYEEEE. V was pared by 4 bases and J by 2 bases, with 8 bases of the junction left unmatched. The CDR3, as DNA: TGTGCCAGCAGCATCGGGCGGGACAGCAACACTGAAGCTTTCTTT. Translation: CASSIGRDSNTEAFF.

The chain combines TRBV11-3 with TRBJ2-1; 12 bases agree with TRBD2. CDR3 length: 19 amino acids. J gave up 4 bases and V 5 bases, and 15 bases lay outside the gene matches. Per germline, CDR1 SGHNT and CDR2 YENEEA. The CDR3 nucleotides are TGTGCCAGCAGCCTTGGGCTCTCTAGCGGGAGGGCCGGTTACAATGAGCAGTTCTTC. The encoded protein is CASSLGLSSGRAGYNEQFF.

The CDR3 is CASSRAQGSEQYF. The CDR3, as DNA: TGTGCCAGCTCACGAGCACAGGGTTCCGAGCAGTACTTC. The V call is TRBV18, the J call TRBJ2-7, with a tentative D call TRBD1 (6 bases). V was cut by 4 bases and J by 6 bases, with 13 bases left in between. CDR1 and CDR2 from the germline V gene are KGHSH and LQKENI. The CDR3 is 13 amino acids.

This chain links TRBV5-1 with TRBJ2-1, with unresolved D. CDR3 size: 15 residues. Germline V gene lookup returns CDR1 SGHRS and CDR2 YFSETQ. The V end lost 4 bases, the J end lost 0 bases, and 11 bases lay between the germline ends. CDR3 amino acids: CASSESPSSYNEQFF. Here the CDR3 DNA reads TGCGCCAGCAGCGAATCCCCGAGCTCCTACAATGAGCAGTTCTTC.

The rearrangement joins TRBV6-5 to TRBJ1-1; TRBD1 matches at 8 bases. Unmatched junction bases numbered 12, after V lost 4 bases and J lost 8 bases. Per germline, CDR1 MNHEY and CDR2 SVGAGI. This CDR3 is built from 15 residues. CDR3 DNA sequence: TGTGCCAGCAGTTGGGGCAGGGGGCTTGGGGCCGAAGCTTTCTTT. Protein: CASSWGRGLGAEAFF.

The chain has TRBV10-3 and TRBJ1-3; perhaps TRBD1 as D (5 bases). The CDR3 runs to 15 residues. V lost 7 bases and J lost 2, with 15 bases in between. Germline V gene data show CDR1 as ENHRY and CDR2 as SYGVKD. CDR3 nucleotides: TGTGCCATCACCAGCCGCGAGGGACCTGGAAACACCATATATTTT. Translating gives CAITSREGPGNTIYF.